This TCR beta chain derives from a study of identical twins. Overall study findings and caveats: An excess of low generation probability was shown by twin-shared out-of-frame alpha sequences. Clonotypes of the beta chain that were abundant in cord blood carried fewer insertions (memory repertoires showed none).

Germline V gives CDR1 SGHNT, CDR2 YENEEA. The J segment lost 2 bases and the V segment lost 0 bases, leaving 3 bases of the junction unmatched. The CDR3 extends over 15 amino acids. As regards this clonotype: Its antigen is not identified.

TCRdb re-called the 5' RACE reads with MiXCR, one entry per CDR3 protein. The repertoire holds just over 450,000 distinct CDR3 sequences, approximately 15% seen once, with around 0.57% in the top ten. Separately, the same data were catalogued under a study of yellow fever vaccine responses in identical twins.

V gene TRBV11-3 combines with J gene TRBJ2-5, with TRBD2 identical over 7 bases. This TCR was recovered from a woman under 30 in good health. What was sequenced was CD4+ T cells sorted from blood. In DNA, the CDR3 is TGTGCCAGCAGCTTAGAAGCGGGGTCTCAAGAGACCCAGTACTTC. Translated: CASSLEAGSQETQYF. The whole variable domain, filled in from reference TRBV11-3 and TRBJ2-5, reads EAGVVQSPRYKIIEKKQPVAFWCNPISGHNTLYWYLQNLGQGPELLIRYENEEAVDDSQLPKDRFSAERLKGVDSTLKIQPAELGDSAVYLCASSLEAGSQETQYFGPGTRLLVL.